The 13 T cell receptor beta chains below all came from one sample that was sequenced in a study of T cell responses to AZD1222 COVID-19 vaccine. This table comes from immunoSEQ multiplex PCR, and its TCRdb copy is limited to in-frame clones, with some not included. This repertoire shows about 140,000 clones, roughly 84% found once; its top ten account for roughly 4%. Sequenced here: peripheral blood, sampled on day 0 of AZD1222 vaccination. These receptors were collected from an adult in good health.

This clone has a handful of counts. CDR3 sequence (DNA): TGTGCCAGCATCCAGGGGGTTGTAAACACCATATATTTT. As protein: CASIQGVVNTIYF. The chain has TRBV12-3 or TRBV12-4 and TRBJ1-3; TRBD1 matches 7 bases. The CDR3 has 13 residues. The ends lost 7 bases at V and 6 bases at J; junction bases unmatched: 6.

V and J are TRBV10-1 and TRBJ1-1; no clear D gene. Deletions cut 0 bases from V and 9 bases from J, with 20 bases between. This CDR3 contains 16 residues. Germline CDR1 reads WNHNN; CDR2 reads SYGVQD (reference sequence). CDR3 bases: TGCGCCAGCAGTGAGTCTCGTAACGTATTCGGAGGTAAAGCTTTCTTT. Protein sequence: CASSESRNVFGGKAFF.

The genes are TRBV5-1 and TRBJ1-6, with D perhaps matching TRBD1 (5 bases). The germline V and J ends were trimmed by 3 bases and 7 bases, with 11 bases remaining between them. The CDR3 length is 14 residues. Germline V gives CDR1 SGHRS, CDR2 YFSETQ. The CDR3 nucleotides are TGCGCCAGCAGCTCCAGACAGTTAAATTCACCCCTCCACTTT. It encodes CASSSRQLNSPLHF.

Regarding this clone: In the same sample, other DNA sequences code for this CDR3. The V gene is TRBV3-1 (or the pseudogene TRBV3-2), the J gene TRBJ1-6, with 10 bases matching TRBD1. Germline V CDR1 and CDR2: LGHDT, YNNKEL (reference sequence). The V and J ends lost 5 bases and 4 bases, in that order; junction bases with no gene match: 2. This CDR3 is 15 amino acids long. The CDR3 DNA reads TGTGCCAGCAGCAGGGGACAGGGGTATAATTCACCCCTCCACTTT. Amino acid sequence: CASSRGQGYNSPLHF.

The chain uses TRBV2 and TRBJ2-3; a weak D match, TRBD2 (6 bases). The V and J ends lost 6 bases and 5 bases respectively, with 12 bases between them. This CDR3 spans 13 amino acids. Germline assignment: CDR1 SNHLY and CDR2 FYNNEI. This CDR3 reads CASSPGVIDTQYF. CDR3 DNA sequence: TGTGCCAGCAGCCCGGGGGTGATAGATACGCAGTATTTT.

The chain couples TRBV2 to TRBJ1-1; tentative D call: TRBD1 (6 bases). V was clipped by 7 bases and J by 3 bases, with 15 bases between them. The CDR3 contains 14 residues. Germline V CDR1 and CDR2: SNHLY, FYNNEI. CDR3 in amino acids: CASTGVRVYTEAFF. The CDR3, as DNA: TGTGCCAGCACAGGGGTGAGGGTCTACACTGAAGCTTTCTTT.

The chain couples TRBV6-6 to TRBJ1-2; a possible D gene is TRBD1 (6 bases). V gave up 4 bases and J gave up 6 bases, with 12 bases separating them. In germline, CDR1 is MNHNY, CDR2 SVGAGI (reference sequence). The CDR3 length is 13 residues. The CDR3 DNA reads TGTGCCAGCAGTTTTGTGGGGGCAAATGGCTACACCTTC. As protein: CASSFVGANGYTF.

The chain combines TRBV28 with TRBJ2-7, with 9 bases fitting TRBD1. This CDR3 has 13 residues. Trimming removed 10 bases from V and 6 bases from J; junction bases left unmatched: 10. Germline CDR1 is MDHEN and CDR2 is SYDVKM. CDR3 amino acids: CANRKQGAAEQYF. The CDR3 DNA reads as TGTGCCAACCGAAAACAGGGGGCTGCCGAGCAGTACTTC.

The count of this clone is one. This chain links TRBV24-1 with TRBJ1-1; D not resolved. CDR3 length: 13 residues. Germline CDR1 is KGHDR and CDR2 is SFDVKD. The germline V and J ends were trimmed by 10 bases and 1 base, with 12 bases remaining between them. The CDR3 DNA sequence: TGTGCCACTACCGCGGGAGAGAACACTGAAGCTTTCTTT. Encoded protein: CATTAGENTEAFF.

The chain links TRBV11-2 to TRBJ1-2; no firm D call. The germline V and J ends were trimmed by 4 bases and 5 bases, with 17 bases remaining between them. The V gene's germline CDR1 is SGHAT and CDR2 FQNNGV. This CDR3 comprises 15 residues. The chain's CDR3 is CASSSLRSLGYGYTF. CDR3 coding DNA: TGTGCCAGCAGCTCCCTTCGTAGCCTGGGGTATGGCTACACCTTC.

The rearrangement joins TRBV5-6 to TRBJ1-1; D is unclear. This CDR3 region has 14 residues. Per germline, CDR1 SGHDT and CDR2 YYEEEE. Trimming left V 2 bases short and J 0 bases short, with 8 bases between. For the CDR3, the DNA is TGTGCCAGCAGCTTAAACAACCTGAACACTGAAGCTTTCTTT. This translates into CASSLNNLNTEAFF.

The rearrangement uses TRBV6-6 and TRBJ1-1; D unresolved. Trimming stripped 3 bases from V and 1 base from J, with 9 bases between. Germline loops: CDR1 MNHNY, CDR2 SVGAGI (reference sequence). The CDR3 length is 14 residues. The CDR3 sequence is CASSYYGKNTEAFF. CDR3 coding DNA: TGTGCCAGCAGTTATTACGGGAAGAACACTGAAGCTTTCTTT.

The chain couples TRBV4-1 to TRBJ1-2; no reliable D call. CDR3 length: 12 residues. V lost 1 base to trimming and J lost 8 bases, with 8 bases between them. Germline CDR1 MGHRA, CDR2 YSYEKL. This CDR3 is CASSQGRPGYTF. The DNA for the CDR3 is TGCGCCAGCAGCCAAGGAAGGCCCGGCTACACCTTC.